The 8 T cell receptor beta chains reported below all come from one sample, sequenced in a study of blood T cell repertoires in COVID-19. Method: immunoSEQ multiplex PCR; TCRdb's copy keeps in-frame clones and lacks some. The table includes approximately 240,000 clones, 70% to 90% detected once. The sample comprised peripheral blood. These receptors were taken from a woman in her late teens or twenties who had recovered from COVID-19.

The chain carries TRBV29-1 and TRBJ2-2; D possibly corresponds to TRBD2 (6 bases). V lost 5 bases to trimming and J lost 7 bases, with 17 bases between them. Germline lookup yields CDR1 SQVTM and CDR2 ANQGSEA. The CDR3 has 14 amino acids. The CDR3 region has the DNA TGCAGCGTTCGAGGACCCCCCGGGGGCGGGGAGCTGTTTTTT. Translating it yields CSVRGPPGGGELFF.

The chain has TRBV6-1 and TRBJ1-6; 9 positions agree with TRBD1. CDR1 is MNHNS and CDR2 is SASEGT in the germline V gene. The CDR3 is 15 amino acids. J was trimmed by 7 bases and V by 1 base; bases with no gene match: 2. The CDR3 protein is CASSEGQGGNSPLHF. The CDR3 DNA reads as TGTGCCAGCAGTGAAGGACAGGGGGGCAATTCACCCCTCCACTTT.

The chain is built from TRBV27 and TRBJ2-3; the D gene is possibly TRBD1 (5 bases). V lost 6 bases, J lost 0 bases, and 16 bases lay in between. This CDR3 has 16 residues. Germline V CDR1 and CDR2: MNHEY, SMNVEV (reference sequence). Here the CDR3 DNA reads TGTGCCAGCAGCCCAAGCCCAGGGTCTAGCACAGATACGCAGTATTTT. Its protein is CASSPSPGSSTDTQYF.

The count of this clone is one. V usage is TRBV10-2 and J usage is TRBJ1-5, with 7 bases lining up with TRBD1. The V gene end was trimmed by 4 bases and the J gene end by 5 bases; junction bases not matched to a gene: 5. The CDR3 is 14 amino acids. Looked up from germline, CDR1 is WSHSY and CDR2 is SAAADI. The CDR3 sequence is CASSGQGEYQPQHF. The DNA of the CDR3 is TGCGCCAGCAGTGGACAGGGAGAATATCAGCCCCAGCATTTT.

The gene calls are TRBV5-6 and TRBJ2-5; 10 bases match TRBD1. After removal of 4 bases from V and 9 bases from J, the junction contained 15 bases not matched to a gene. The CDR3 extends over 16 amino acids. Looked up from germline, CDR1 is SGHDT and CDR2 is YYEEEE. Written as DNA, the CDR3 is TGTGCCAGCAGCCGCAGACAGGGGGCGACGAAAAGCCCCCAGTACTTC. Protein product: CASSRRQGATKSPQYF.

V usage is TRBV2 and J usage is TRBJ1-6; weak D call: TRBD1 (5 bases). The ends were cut back, 1 base at V and 10 bases at J, with 17 bases in the middle. The CDR3 runs to 16 residues. Germline CDR1 is SNHLY and CDR2 is FYNNEI. The DNA for the CDR3 is TGTGCCAGCAGTGAAGACGTCACGGGGGAGTCGTCACCCCTCCACTTT. It codes for CASSEDVTGESSPLHF. Looking up the rest from reference TRBV2 and TRBJ1-6 gives the full variable domain: EPEVTQTPSHQVTQMGQEVILRCVPISNHLYFYWYRQILGQKVEFLVSFYNNEISEKSEIFDDQFSVERPDGSNFTLKIRSTKLEDSAMYFCASSEDVTGESSPLHFGNGTRLTVT.

This clone appeared once. The CDR3, as DNA: TGTGCCAGCACCGGGACTAGCGATGCCACCGGGGAGCTGTTTTTT. Its protein product is CASTGTSDATGELFF. The gene calls are TRBV2 and TRBJ2-2, with TRBD2 matching over 10 bases. V was pared by 7 bases and J by 4 bases, with 6 bases of the junction left unmatched. The CDR3 runs 15 residues. Germline V gene lookup returns CDR1 SNHLY and CDR2 FYNNEI.

The rearrangement links TRBV6-6 to TRBJ2-7, with TRBD1 identical over 8 bases. V gave up 2 bases and J gave up 3 bases; unmatched junction bases: 6. CDR3 length: 15 amino acids. The germline CDR1 and CDR2 sequences are MNHNY and SVGAGI (reference sequence). The CDR3 sequence: CASSYGGQGHYEQYF. CDR3 in DNA: TGTGCCAGCAGTTACGGCGGACAGGGTCACTACGAGCAGTACTTC.